This T cell receptor beta chain stems from a study of T-cell memory formation after mild COVID-19. General study results and limits: The study found balanced CD4/CD8 in clones contracting day 15 to 85 and a CD4+ lean in later expanders.

The CDR3 consists of 13 residues. The V and J ends lost 7 bases and 10 bases, in that order; junction bases with no gene match: 8. The germline CDR1 and CDR2 sequences are SNHLY and FYNNEI. This clonotype occurred a few times. Its antigen is still unknown. With constant-segment primers, 5'RACE yielded cDNA libraries of TCR alpha and TCR beta that carried sample barcodes and UMIs. MiXCR, applied by TCRdb to the 5' RACE reads, yields one record per CDR3 protein. The repertoire holds 450,000 or so distinct CDR3 sequences, with over 15% as singletons. This chain joins TRBV2 and TRBJ2-3; 10 positions match TRBD1. This sequence was found in an adult woman who had mild COVID-19 (a few samples of this study predate the infection). Cell type and time point are not known. The sequenced sample consisted of PBMCs or a T cell subset sorted from them (not recorded which). Written as DNA, the CDR3 is TGTGCCAGCACCCTCCGGACAGGGGGGCCGCAGTATTTT. It translates to CASTLRTGGPQYF.